A selection of T cell receptor beta chains follows, all from one sample in a study of OX40 agonist ivuxolimab in advanced cancers. Measured with immunoSEQ multiplex PCR; TCRdb has only the in-frame clones, and not every one. The repertoire consists of approximately 30,000 clones, with about 86% occurring once and the leading ten covering roughly 31%. The sequenced sample was CD4+ or CD8+ T cells sorted from blood, obtained in a trial of the OX40 agonist ivuxolimab. The receptor set was obtained from an adult with an advanced solid tumor such as melanoma, head and neck, liver or kidney cancer. The CDR3 runs from the conserved cysteine through the conserved F or W. The order of the fields is D gene, V gene, J gene, clone size, CDR3 DNA, CDR3 protein. The D gene is left open where the match is weak. Rows may omit the clone size; those that give it use once, few, many or a size class.

d_call: TRBD2
v_call: TRBV7-2
j_call: TRBJ2-7
clone_size: once
cdr3_nt: TGTGCCAGCAGCCTTAGAGGAGATCGGCGGGAGGGAAGGTACGAGCAGTACTTC
cdr3_aa: CASSLRGDRREGRYEQYF

d_call: -
v_call: TRBV7-9
j_call: TRBJ2-7
clone_size: -
cdr3_nt: TGTGCCAGCACCGGTGGGTCACTTTACGAGCAGTACTTC
cdr3_aa: CASTGGSLYEQYF

d_call: -
v_call: TRBV11-2
j_call: TRBJ1-3
clone_size: -
cdr3_nt: TGTGCCAGCAGGACAGTCGGCGGTGGAAACACCATATATTTT
cdr3_aa: CASRTVGGGNTIYF

d_call: TRBD1
v_call: TRBV5-8
j_call: TRBJ2-1
clone_size: -
cdr3_nt: TGTGCCAGCAGCTTGGGGACAGGGGGCCCCTACAATGAGCAGTTCTTC
cdr3_aa: CASSLGTGGPYNEQFF

d_call: -
v_call: TRBV5-6
j_call: TRBJ2-1
clone_size: once
cdr3_nt: TGTGCCAGCAGCCCTCCATTTGGGCGGGGACCCTACAATGAGCAGTTCTTC
cdr3_aa: CASSPPFGRGPYNEQFF

d_call: -
v_call: TRBV11-2
j_call: TRBJ1-2
clone_size: once
cdr3_nt: TGTGCCAGCAGCTTAGGGGGTGGTAACTATGGCTACACCTTC
cdr3_aa: CASSLGGGNYGYTF

d_call: -
v_call: TRBV7-6
j_call: TRBJ2-3
clone_size: -
cdr3_nt: TGTGCCAGCAGCCCCTACGGACAGGGGCGGGGGGCAGATACGCAGTATTTT
cdr3_aa: CASSPYGQGRGADTQYF

d_call: TRBD1
v_call: TRBV9
j_call: TRBJ2-7
clone_size: -
cdr3_nt: TGTGCCAGCAGCGCAACTCCGGACAGGGCCCACGAGCAGTACTTC
cdr3_aa: CASSATPDRAHEQYF

d_call: -
v_call: TRBV28
j_call: TRBJ1-2
clone_size: -
cdr3_nt: TGTGCCAGCCTACCTCAAGGGGCGGGGTTTTATGGCTACACCTTC
cdr3_aa: CASLPQGAGFYGYTF

d_call: -
v_call: TRBV9
j_call: TRBJ2-1
clone_size: -
cdr3_nt: TGTGCCAGCAGCGGGAGGGTAGGTGAGCAGTTCTTC
cdr3_aa: CASSGRVGEQFF

d_call: -
v_call: TRBV28
j_call: TRBJ1-2
clone_size: -
cdr3_nt: TGTGCCAGCAGTAAGGCGGGCACGATGGGCTACACCTTC
cdr3_aa: CASSKAGTMGYTF

d_call: TRBD2
v_call: TRBV25-1
j_call: TRBJ2-3
clone_size: once
cdr3_nt: TGTGCCTCGGGGACTAGCGGGCGGGATACGCAGTATTTT
cdr3_aa: CASGTSGRDTQYF

d_call: -
v_call: TRBV27
j_call: TRBJ1-2
clone_size: once
cdr3_nt: TGTGCCAGCAGTTTTGGGGGGCGGGGAGACTACACCTTC
cdr3_aa: CASSFGGRGDYTF

d_call: -
v_call: TRBV29-1
j_call: TRBJ1-1
clone_size: -
cdr3_nt: TGCAGCGTTGAGTCGGCCCGACAGCCTGGGGGCACTGAAGCTTTCTTT
cdr3_aa: CSVESARQPGGTEAFF

d_call: TRBD1
v_call: TRBV19
j_call: TRBJ1-5
clone_size: -
cdr3_nt: TGTGCCAGTAGTATCGACCGACAGGGGTATAATCAGCCCCAGCATTTT
cdr3_aa: CASSIDRQGYNQPQHF

d_call: -
v_call: TRBV21-1
j_call: TRBJ1-1
clone_size: -
cdr3_nt: TGTGCCAGCAGCAAAGAAAGGCAAGTTGATAGGTCACTTAGGGACACTGAAGCTTTCTTT
cdr3_aa: CASSKERQVDRSLRDTEAFF

d_call: -
v_call: TRBV9
j_call: TRBJ2-1
clone_size: -
cdr3_nt: TGTGCCAGCAGCGTAGGGGGAGGAACACCAATTCAGCAGTTCTTC
cdr3_aa: CASSVGGGTPIQQFF

d_call: -
v_call: TRBV19
j_call: TRBJ1-3
clone_size: -
cdr3_nt: TGTGCCAGTAGTCTTCGGGAGGGGTTTCGCACCATATATTTT
cdr3_aa: CASSLREGFRTIYF

d_call: TRBD1
v_call: TRBV25-1
j_call: TRBJ2-1
clone_size: -
cdr3_nt: TGTGCCAGCAGGGAGGGGACAGGGGGCCTTGAGCAGTTCTTC
cdr3_aa: CASREGTGGLEQFF

d_call: -
v_call: TRBV7-8
j_call: TRBJ1-5
clone_size: few
cdr3_nt: TGTGCCAGCAGCCTACAGGTGCTCAATAGCAATCAGCCCCAGCATTTT
cdr3_aa: CASSLQVLNSNQPQHF

d_call: -
v_call: TRBV5-1
j_call: TRBJ1-1
clone_size: -
cdr3_nt: TGCGCCAGCAGCTTGGAGAGCGGGACGCCTGATGAAGCTTTCTTT
cdr3_aa: CASSLESGTPDEAFF

d_call: -
v_call: TRBV7-9
j_call: TRBJ2-7
clone_size: -
cdr3_nt: TGTGCCAGCACCACGACCTTCGGGGGTCCCTCCTACGAGCAGTACTTC
cdr3_aa: CASTTTFGGPSYEQYF

d_call: TRBD1
v_call: TRBV19
j_call: TRBJ1-4
clone_size: -
cdr3_nt: TGTGCCAGTACCACGTCGGGACAGGCTGAAAAACTGTTTTTT
cdr3_aa: CASTTSGQAEKLFF

d_call: -
v_call: TRBV11-2
j_call: TRBJ2-3
clone_size: -
cdr3_nt: TGTGCCAGCAGCTACCGAGTAGATACGCAGTATTTT
cdr3_aa: CASSYRVDTQYF

d_call: -
v_call: TRBV4-3
j_call: TRBJ2-7
clone_size: -
cdr3_nt: TGCGCCAGCAGCCAAGAGGACCAAACGCAATACGAGCAGTACTTC
cdr3_aa: CASSQEDQTQYEQYF